These T cell receptor beta chains were read from a single sample in a study of shared clonotypes between healthy human individuals. Here immunoSEQ multiplex PCR was the method, and the copy in TCRdb shows in-frame clones only, minus some. The profile shows approximately 980,000 clones, approximately 76% of them singletons. The sequenced sample was memory CD4+ T cells sorted from blood. The receptors come from a man aged 18 to 30 in good health. Each CDR3 is given without its conserved first and last residue. Fields, in order: CDR3 protein, J gene, D gene, clone size, V gene. A D gene is named only where the DNA matches it firmly. Size is stated for part of the rows, as once, few or many counts, or as a class when the clone is expanded.

CDR3aa: ASRLVRFPGLANTGELF
j_gene: TRBJ2-2
d_gene: -
abundance: -
v_gene: TRBV12-2

CDR3aa: ASSRAWGYNQPQH
j_gene: TRBJ1-5
d_gene: -
abundance: few
v_gene: TRBV5-5

CDR3aa: ASSLGGQGAGT
j_gene: TRBJ1-2
d_gene: TRBD1
abundance: -
v_gene: TRBV7-9

CDR3aa: ASSLVRPSSYEQY
j_gene: TRBJ2-7
d_gene: -
abundance: -
v_gene: TRBV28

CDR3aa: AIRQGYDYGYT
j_gene: TRBJ1-2
d_gene: -
abundance: -
v_gene: TRBV28

CDR3aa: ASSTDRVDSPLH
j_gene: TRBJ1-6
d_gene: TRBD1
abundance: -
v_gene: TRBV5-1

CDR3aa: ASSLRLPYNSPLH
j_gene: TRBJ1-6
d_gene: -
abundance: once
v_gene: TRBV28

CDR3aa: ASSTTGGGSPLH
j_gene: TRBJ1-6
d_gene: TRBD1
abundance: few
v_gene: TRBV18

CDR3aa: ASSLADRGNTGELF
j_gene: TRBJ2-2
d_gene: TRBD1
abundance: -
v_gene: TRBV5-1

CDR3aa: ASSLTWGGFGAGT
j_gene: TRBJ1-2
d_gene: -
abundance: -
v_gene: TRBV11-2

CDR3aa: ASSLGTTYGYT
j_gene: TRBJ1-2
d_gene: -
abundance: -
v_gene: TRBV5-5

CDR3aa: ASSLTGADNEQF
j_gene: TRBJ2-1
d_gene: -
abundance: -
v_gene: TRBV7-3

CDR3aa: ASSEDWYEQY
j_gene: TRBJ2-7
d_gene: -
abundance: -
v_gene: TRBV6-1

CDR3aa: ASSLQDSKDEQY
j_gene: TRBJ2-7
d_gene: -
abundance: -
v_gene: TRBV5-1

CDR3aa: ASSLAPLDYGYT
j_gene: TRBJ1-2
d_gene: -
abundance: -
v_gene: TRBV5-5

CDR3aa: ASRFSAPGANVLT
j_gene: TRBJ2-6
d_gene: -
abundance: -
v_gene: TRBV5-6

CDR3aa: SVDFWETDTQY
j_gene: TRBJ2-3
d_gene: -
abundance: -
v_gene: TRBV29-1

CDR3aa: ASSLGYGNLDTEAF
j_gene: TRBJ1-1
d_gene: -
abundance: -
v_gene: TRBV7-6

CDR3aa: ASSTPGQGLRSGGYT
j_gene: TRBJ1-2
d_gene: TRBD1
abundance: once
v_gene: TRBV2

CDR3aa: ASSLVAVSLMNTEAF
j_gene: TRBJ1-1
d_gene: -
abundance: -
v_gene: TRBV5-1

CDR3aa: ASSPTGSKNIQY
j_gene: TRBJ2-4
d_gene: TRBD1
abundance: -
v_gene: TRBV6-6

CDR3aa: AWSLTGATNEKLF
j_gene: TRBJ1-4
d_gene: -
abundance: -
v_gene: TRBV30

CDR3aa: ATSRGGRGTEAF
j_gene: TRBJ1-1
d_gene: -
abundance: -
v_gene: TRBV15

CDR3aa: ASSLASGVGGDTQY
j_gene: TRBJ2-3
d_gene: TRBD2
abundance: once
v_gene: TRBV5-1

CDR3aa: ASSRQGFYEQY
j_gene: TRBJ2-7
d_gene: TRBD1
abundance: -
v_gene: TRBV14

CDR3aa: ASSPGQGSQPQH
j_gene: TRBJ1-5
d_gene: TRBD1
abundance: -
v_gene: TRBV18

CDR3aa: AISAVDRNQPQH
j_gene: TRBJ1-5
d_gene: -
abundance: -
v_gene: TRBV10-3